The clone carrying this T cell receptor beta chain has only one observation. This entry is derived from a study of blood T cell repertoires in COVID-19. Authors' methods: Amplification of reference gene primers provided the estimated nucleated cell counts. This table comes from immunoSEQ multiplex PCR, and its TCRdb copy is limited to in-frame clones, with some not included. For V, J and clone size, that table is used; D and trimming come from the DNA. The sample lists about 280,000 clones; roughly 85% were seen once. Participants spanned ages about 18 to 90 years and resided in 20 to 30 US areas. Assignment of participants to cohorts was predicated upon participant-reported clinical history. Cohort 3 donors were reported recovered after two negative PCRs, clearance, or symptom resolution. Material for sequencing was PBMCs or T cells enriched from blood (not recorded which). This receptor was taken from a woman aged 45-60 years who had recovered from COVID-19.

The CDR3 sequence: CASSRPDLGGYTF. The CDR3, as DNA: TGTGCCAGCAGCCGACCCGACTTAGGTGGCTACACCTTC. V gene TRBV5-4 combines with J gene TRBJ1-2; no reliable D call. Trimming left V 4 bases short and J 7 bases short, with 14 bases between. The CDR3 runs to 13 residues. CDR1 and CDR2 (germline): SGHNT, YYREEE (reference sequence).